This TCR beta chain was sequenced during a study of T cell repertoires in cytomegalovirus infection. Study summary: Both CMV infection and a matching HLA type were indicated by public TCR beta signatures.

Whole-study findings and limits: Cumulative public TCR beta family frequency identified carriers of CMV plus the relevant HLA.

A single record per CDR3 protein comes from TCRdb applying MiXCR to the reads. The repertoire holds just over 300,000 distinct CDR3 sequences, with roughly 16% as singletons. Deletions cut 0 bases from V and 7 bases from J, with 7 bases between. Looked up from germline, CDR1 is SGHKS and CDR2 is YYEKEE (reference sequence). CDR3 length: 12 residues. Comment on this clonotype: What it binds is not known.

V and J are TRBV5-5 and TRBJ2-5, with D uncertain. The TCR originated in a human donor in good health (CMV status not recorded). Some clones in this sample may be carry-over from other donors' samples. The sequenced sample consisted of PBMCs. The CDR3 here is CASSLDSVTQYF. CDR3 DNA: TGTGCCAGCAGCTTGGATAGTGTGACCCAGTACTTC. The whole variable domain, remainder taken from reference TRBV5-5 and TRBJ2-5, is DAGVTQSPTHLIKTRGQQVTLRCSPISGHKSVSWYQQVLGQGPQFIFQYYEKEERGRGNFPDRFSARQFPNYSSELNVNALLLGDSALYLCASSLDSVTQYFGPGTRLLVL.